This T cell receptor (beta chain) emerged from a study of Graves' ophthalmopathy and Graves' hyperthyroidism. This clonotype was recorded at least ten times. Its antigen remains unknown. RNA transcripts yielded amplified TCR beta CDR3 regions. The first-round RT-PCR employed HTBI primers together with the Qiagen OneStep RT-PCR kit. A multiplex PCR was then performed as the second round. One entry per CDR3 protein results from TCRdb running MiXCR on the multiplex PCR reads. The sample records about 160,000 distinct CDR3 sequences, 39% being singletons. The study, taken as a whole, reports: The model reached approximately 70% sensitivity and about 73% specificity for predicting ophthalmopathy progression. In blood appeared most of the expanded thyroid clonotypes whose frequency exceeded 0.001.

The specimen was peripheral blood. The receptor was isolated from a man aged 30 to 45 with Graves' ophthalmopathy.

Here the CDR3 reads CASSSGRYYEQYF. In DNA form, the CDR3 reads TGTGCCAGCAGCTCGGGACGGTACTACGAGCAGTACTTC. The genes are TRBV11-3 and TRBJ2-7; D might be TRBD1 or TRBD2, each matching 5 bases. V was pared by 4 bases and J by 3 bases, with 10 bases between. The CDR3 covers 13 residues. Germline CDR1 and CDR2: SGHNT and YENEEA.